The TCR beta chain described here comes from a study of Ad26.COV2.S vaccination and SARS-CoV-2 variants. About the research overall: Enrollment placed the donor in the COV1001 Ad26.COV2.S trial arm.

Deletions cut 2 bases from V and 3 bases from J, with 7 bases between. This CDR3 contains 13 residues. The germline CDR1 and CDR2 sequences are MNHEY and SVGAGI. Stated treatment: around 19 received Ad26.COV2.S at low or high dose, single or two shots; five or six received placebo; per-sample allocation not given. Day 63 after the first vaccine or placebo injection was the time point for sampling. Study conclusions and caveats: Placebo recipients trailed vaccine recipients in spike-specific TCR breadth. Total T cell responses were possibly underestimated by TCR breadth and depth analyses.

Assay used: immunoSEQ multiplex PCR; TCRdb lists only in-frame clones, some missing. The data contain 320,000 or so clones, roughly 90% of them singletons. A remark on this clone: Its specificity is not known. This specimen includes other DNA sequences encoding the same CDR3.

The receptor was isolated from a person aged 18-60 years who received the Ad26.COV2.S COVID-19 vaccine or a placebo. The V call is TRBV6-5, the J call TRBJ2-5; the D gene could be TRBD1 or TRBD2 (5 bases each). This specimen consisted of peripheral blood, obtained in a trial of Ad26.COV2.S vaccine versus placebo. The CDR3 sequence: CASSYGTEETQYF. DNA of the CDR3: TGTGCCAGCAGTTACGGGACGGAAGAGACCCAGTACTTC.